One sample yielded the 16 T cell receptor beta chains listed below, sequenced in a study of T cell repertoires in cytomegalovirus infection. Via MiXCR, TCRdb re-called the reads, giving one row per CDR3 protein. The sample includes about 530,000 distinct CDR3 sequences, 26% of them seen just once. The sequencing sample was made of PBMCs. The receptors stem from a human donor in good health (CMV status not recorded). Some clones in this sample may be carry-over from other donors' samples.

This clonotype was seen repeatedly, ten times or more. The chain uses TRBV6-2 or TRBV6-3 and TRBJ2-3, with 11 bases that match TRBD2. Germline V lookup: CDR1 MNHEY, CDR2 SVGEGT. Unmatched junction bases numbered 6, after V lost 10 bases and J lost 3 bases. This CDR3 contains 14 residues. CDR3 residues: CATLGLAVTDTQYF. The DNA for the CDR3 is TGTGCCACCTTGGGACTAGCGGTGACAGATACGCAGTATTTT.

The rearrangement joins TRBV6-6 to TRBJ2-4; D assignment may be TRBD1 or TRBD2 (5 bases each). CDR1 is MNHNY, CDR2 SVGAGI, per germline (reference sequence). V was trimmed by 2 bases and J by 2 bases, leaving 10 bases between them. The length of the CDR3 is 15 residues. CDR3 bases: TGTGCCAGCAGTTACGTTGGGGGACCCAAAAACATTCAGTACTTC. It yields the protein CASSYVGGPKNIQYF.

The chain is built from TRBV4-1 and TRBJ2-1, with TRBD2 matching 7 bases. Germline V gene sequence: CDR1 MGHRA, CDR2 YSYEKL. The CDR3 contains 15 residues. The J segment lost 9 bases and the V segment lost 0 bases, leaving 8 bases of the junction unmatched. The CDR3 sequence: CASSQDGAGEGEQFF. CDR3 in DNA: TGCGCCAGCAGCCAAGATGGGGCGGGAGAGGGTGAGCAGTTCTTC.

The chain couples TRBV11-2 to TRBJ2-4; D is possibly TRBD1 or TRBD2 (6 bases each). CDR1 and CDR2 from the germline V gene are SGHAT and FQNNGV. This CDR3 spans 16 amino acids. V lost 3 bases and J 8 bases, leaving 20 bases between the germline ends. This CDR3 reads CASSFIRGPRGHIQYF. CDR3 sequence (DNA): TGTGCCAGCAGCTTTATCAGGGGCCCACGGGGGCACATTCAGTACTTC. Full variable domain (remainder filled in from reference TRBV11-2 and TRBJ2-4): EAGVAQSPRYKIIEKRQSVAFWCNPISGHATLYWYQQILGQGPKLLIQFQNNGVVDDSQLPKDRFSAERLKGVDSTLKIQPAKLEDSAVYLCASSFIRGPRGHIQYFGAGTRLSVL.

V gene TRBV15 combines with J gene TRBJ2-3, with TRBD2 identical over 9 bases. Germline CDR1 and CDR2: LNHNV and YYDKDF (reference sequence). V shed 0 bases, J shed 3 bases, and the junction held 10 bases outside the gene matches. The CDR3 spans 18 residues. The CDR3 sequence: CATSRDLNSGSQTDTQYF. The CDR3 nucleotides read TGTGCCACCAGCAGAGATCTGAATAGCGGGAGTCAAACAGATACGCAGTATTTT. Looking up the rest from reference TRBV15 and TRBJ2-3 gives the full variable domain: DAMVIQNPRYQVTQFGKPVTLSCSQTLNHNVMYWYQQKSSQAPKLLFHYYDKDFNNEADTPDNFQSRRPNTSFCFLDIRSPGLGDTAMYLCATSRDLNSGSQTDTQYFGPGTRLTVL.

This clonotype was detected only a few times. The CDR3 protein is CASSYSVQSTHNEQFF. For the CDR3, the DNA is TGTGCCAGCAGTTACTCGGTTCAGTCCACCCACAATGAGCAGTTCTTC. The chain employs TRBV6-5 and TRBJ2-1, with unresolved D. Trimming removed 0 bases at V and 5 bases at J, with 14 bases between. The CDR3 consists of 16 residues. Germline V gene lookup returns CDR1 MNHEY and CDR2 SVGAGI.

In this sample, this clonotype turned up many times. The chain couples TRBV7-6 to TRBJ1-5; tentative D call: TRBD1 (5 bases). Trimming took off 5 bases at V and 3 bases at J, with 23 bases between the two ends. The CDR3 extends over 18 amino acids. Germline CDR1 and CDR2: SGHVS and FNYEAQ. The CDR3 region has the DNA TGTGCCAGCAGCCCAGAGCCGGGGGGTCCCTATATCAATCAGCCCCAGCATTTT. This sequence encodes CASSPEPGGPYINQPQHF.

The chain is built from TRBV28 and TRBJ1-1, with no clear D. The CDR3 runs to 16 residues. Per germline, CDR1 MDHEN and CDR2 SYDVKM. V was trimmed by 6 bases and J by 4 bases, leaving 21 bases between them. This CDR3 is CASSPPLSLGSTEAFF. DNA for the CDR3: TGTGCCAGCAGCCCTCCACTATCCCTCGGGAGCACTGAAGCTTTCTTT.

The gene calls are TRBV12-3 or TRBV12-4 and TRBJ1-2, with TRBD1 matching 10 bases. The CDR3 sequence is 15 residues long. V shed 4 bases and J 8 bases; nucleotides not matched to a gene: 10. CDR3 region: CASSSPGQGIYGYTF. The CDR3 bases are TGTGCCAGCAGTTCACCGGGACAGGGGATCTACGGCTACACCTTC.

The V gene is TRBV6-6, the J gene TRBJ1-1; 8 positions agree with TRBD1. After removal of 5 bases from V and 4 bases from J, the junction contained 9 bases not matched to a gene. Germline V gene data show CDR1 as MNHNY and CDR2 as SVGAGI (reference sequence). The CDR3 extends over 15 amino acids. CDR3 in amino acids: CASSPPRTGFTEAFF. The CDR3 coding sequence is TGTGCCAGCAGTCCCCCCCGGACAGGGTTCACTGAAGCTTTCTTT.

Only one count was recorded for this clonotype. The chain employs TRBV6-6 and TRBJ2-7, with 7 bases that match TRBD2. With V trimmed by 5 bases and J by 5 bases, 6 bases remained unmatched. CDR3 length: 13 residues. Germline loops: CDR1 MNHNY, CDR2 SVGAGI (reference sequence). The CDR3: CASSEGLLNEQYF. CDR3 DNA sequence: TGTGCCAGCAGTGAGGGACTACTTAACGAGCAGTACTTC.

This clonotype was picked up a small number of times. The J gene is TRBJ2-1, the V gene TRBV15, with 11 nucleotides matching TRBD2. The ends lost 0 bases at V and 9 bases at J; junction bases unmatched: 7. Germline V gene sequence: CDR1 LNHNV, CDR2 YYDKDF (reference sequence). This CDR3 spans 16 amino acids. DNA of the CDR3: TGTGCCACCAGCAGAGATTACACTAGCGGGAGTATTGAGCAGTTCTTC. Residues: CATSRDYTSGSIEQFF.

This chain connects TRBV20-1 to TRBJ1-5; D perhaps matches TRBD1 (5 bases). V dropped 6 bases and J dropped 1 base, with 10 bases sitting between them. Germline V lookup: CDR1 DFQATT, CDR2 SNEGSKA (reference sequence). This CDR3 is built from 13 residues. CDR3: CSARWGSNQPQHF. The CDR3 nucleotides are TGCAGTGCCCGATGGGGCAGCAATCAGCCCCAGCATTTT.

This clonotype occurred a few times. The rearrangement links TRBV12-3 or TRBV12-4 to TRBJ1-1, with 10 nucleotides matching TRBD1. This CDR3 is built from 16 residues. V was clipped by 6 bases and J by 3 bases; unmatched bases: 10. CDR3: CASSHGTGTGDTEAFF. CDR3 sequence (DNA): TGTGCCAGCAGCCATGGGACCGGGACAGGGGACACTGAAGCTTTCTTT.

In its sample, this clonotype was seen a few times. The CDR3 loop reads CASSPATSLQYF. The CDR3 bases are TGTGCCAGCAGTCCGGCGACTAGCCTTCAGTACTTC. This sequence joins TRBV12-3 or TRBV12-4 and TRBJ2-4; 7 bases fit TRBD2. This CDR3 is 12 amino acids long. The trim removed 5 bases at V and 11 bases at J, leaving 6 bases unmatched.

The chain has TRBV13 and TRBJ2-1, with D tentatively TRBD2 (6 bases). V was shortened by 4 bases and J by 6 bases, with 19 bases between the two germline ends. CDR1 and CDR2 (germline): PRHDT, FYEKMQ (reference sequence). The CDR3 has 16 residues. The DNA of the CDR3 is TGTGCCAGCAGCTCGATCGGGACTCGACTAATCAATGAGCAGTTCTTC. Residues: CASSSIGTRLINEQFF.